Presented here are 24 T cell receptor beta chains from one specimen sequenced in a study of immune characteristics of hereditary and idiopathic chronic pancreatitis. Generated by immunoSEQ multiplex PCR, the TCRdb table keeps only in-frame clones and is missing some. The sample consists of about 1,700 clones, 70% to 80% of them appearing once. Chronic pancreatitis tissue was collected during total pancreatectomy with islet autotransplantation. Sequenced material: pancreas tissue with hereditary chronic pancreatitis. The receptors shown here come from a human donor with chronic pancreatitis.

The genes are TRBV4-1 and TRBJ1-5; tentatively, D is TRBD1 (6 bases). This CDR3 contains 13 residues. Per germline, CDR1 MGHRA and CDR2 YSYEKL. Trimming left V 2 bases short and J 6 bases short, with 8 bases between. CDR3 nucleotide sequence: TGCGCCAGCAGCCAAACAGGGCTTCAGCCCCAGCATTTT. Its translation: CASSQTGLQPQHF.

J is TRBJ2-7 and V is TRBV6-5, with D possibly being TRBD1 (6 bases). Germline-derived CDR1 and CDR2 are MNHEY and SVGAGI. The CDR3 consists of 15 residues. V was pared by 5 bases and J by 5 bases, with 19 bases between. The CDR3 region has the DNA TGTGCCAGCAGTCCTATACAGGGAATCGACCACGAGCAGTACTTC. Its translation is CASSPIQGIDHEQYF.

This sequence joins TRBV4-3 and TRBJ1-2, with no clear D. This CDR3 is 14 amino acids long. Germline-derived CDR1 and CDR2 are LGHNA and YSLEER. Trimming stripped 0 bases from V and 4 bases from J, with 9 bases between. CDR3 protein: CASSQERRPYGYTF. Here the CDR3 DNA reads TGCGCCAGCAGCCAAGAGCGGCGGCCCTATGGCTACACCTTC.

This clone was counted a few times. The identical CDR3 is also encoded by other nucleotide sequences in the sample. The genes are TRBV6-4 and TRBJ2-1; TRBD2 aligns across 14 bases. Trimming at V came to 0 bases and at J to 8 bases, leaving 0 bases not matched to a gene. The length of the CDR3 is 15 residues. CDR1 is MRHNA and CDR2 is SNTAGT in the germline V gene. CDR3 region: CASSDSTSGGDEQFF. The DNA of the CDR3 is TGTGCCAGCAGTGACTCGACTAGCGGGGGGGATGAGCAGTTCTTC.

The chain recombines TRBV3-1 (or the pseudogene TRBV3-2) with TRBJ2-5; D possibly uses TRBD1 or TRBD2 (5 bases each). Germline CDR1 reads LGHDT; CDR2 reads YNNKEL (reference sequence). The CDR3 consists of 13 residues. V was shortened by 4 bases and J by 6 bases, with 12 bases between the two germline ends. CDR3 sequence: CASSPGTWKTQYF. CDR3 nucleotide sequence: TGTGCCAGCAGCCCCGGGACCTGGAAGACCCAGTACTTC.

This chain links TRBV5-5 with TRBJ2-7; 9 positions match TRBD1. The V gene end was trimmed by 0 bases and the J gene end by 3 bases; junction bases not matched to a gene: 4. This CDR3 is built from 15 residues. Germline CDR1 and CDR2: SGHKS and YYEKEE (reference sequence). This CDR3 is CASSLEDRGYYEQYF. The CDR3 nucleotides are TGTGCCAGCAGCTTGGAGGACAGGGGATACTACGAGCAGTACTTC.

Only a few counts were recorded for this clone. The chain combines TRBV9 with TRBJ2-3; either TRBD1 or TRBD2 may supply D (6 bases each). V was pared by 1 base and J by 3 bases, with 15 bases between. CDR1 and CDR2 (germline): SGDLS, YYNGEE. The CDR3 consists of 16 residues. CDR3 coding DNA: TGTGCCAGCAGCGTAAGTGAGACGGGGGCGACAGATACGCAGTATTTT. Protein: CASSVSETGATDTQYF.

The genes are TRBV3-1 (or the pseudogene TRBV3-2) and TRBJ2-2, with TRBD2 matching over 10 bases. The CDR3 covers 15 residues. Germline V CDR1 and CDR2: LGHDT, YNNKEL (reference sequence). Trimming cost V 4 bases and J 3 bases; bases outside gene matches: 2. The DNA of the CDR3 is TGTGCCAGCAGCCCCGGGACTAGCGACACCGGGGAGCTGTTTTTT. This sequence encodes CASSPGTSDTGELFF.

V usage is TRBV5-1 and J usage is TRBJ1-1, with D unclear. This CDR3 has 11 residues. V dropped 3 bases and J dropped 7 bases, with 7 bases sitting between them. Germline-derived CDR1 and CDR2 are SGHRS and YFSETQ. The CDR3 region has the DNA TGCGCCAGCAGCTATGGGAATGAAGCTTTCTTT. This sequence encodes CASSYGNEAFF. Using reference TRBV5-1 and TRBJ1-1 for the parts outside the CDR3, the full variable domain is KAGVTQTPRYLIKTRGQQVTLSCSPISGHRSVSWYQQTPGQGLQFLFEYFSETQRNKGNFPGRFSGRQFSNSRSEMNVSTLELGDSALYLCASSYGNEAFFGQGTRLTVV.

V usage is TRBV5-6 and J usage is TRBJ2-3; no clear D gene. Trimming stripped 4 bases from V and 0 bases from J, with 6 bases between. This CDR3 has 13 residues. The germline V gene has CDR1 SGHDT and CDR2 YYEEEE. CDR3 region: CASSTTSTDTQYF. The CDR3 DNA sequence: TGTGCCAGCAGCACGACTAGCACAGATACGCAGTATTTT.

The V call is TRBV6-5, the J call TRBJ2-7; 8 bases fit TRBD1. The CDR3 extends over 14 amino acids. Germline V gene lookup returns CDR1 MNHEY and CDR2 SVGAGI. The junction had 9 bases not matched to a gene; V was cut back by 10 bases and J by 1 base. CDR3 nucleotides: TGTGCCACCCTGAGGACAGGGATGTCCTACGAGCAGTACTTC. Translation gives CATLRTGMSYEQYF.

The genes are TRBV4-1 and TRBJ1-6, with D perhaps matching TRBD1 (5 bases). Trimming pared 1 base from V and 2 bases from J, leaving 9 bases between. The CDR3 runs to 16 residues. Germline V gene sequence: CDR1 MGHRA, CDR2 YSYEKL. This chain's CDR3 is CASSQVGGTYNSPLHF. The CDR3 nucleotides read TGCGCCAGCAGCCAAGTTGGGGGAACCTATAATTCACCCCTCCACTTT.

This clone was counted a few times. The gene calls are TRBV2 and TRBJ2-1; D tentatively fits TRBD1 or TRBD2 (5 bases each). CDR3 length equals 12 residues. Germline lookup yields CDR1 SNHLY and CDR2 FYNNEI. Deletions cut 7 bases from V and 7 bases from J, with 11 bases between. The CDR3, as DNA: TGTGCCAGCAAACCGGGACCGAATGAGCAGTTCTTC. Its protein product is CASKPGPNEQFF. Drawing the rest from reference TRBV2 and TRBJ2-1, the complete variable domain is EPEVTQTPSHQVTQMGQEVILRCVPISNHLYFYWYRQILGQKVEFLVSFYNNEISEKSEIFDDQFSVERPDGSNFTLKIRSTKLEDSAMYFCASKPGPNEQFFGPGTRLTVL.

The J gene is TRBJ1-3, the V gene TRBV18; D gene unclear. V was shortened by 2 bases and J by 0 bases, with 11 bases between the two germline ends. The germline V gene encodes CDR1 KGHSH and CDR2 LQKENI. The CDR3 is 16 amino acids. DNA of the CDR3: TGTGCCAGCTCACCAAGGCAGCCTAGCTCTGGAAACACCATATATTTT. Translated: CASSPRQPSSGNTIYF.

In nucleotides, the CDR3 is TGTGCCAGCAGCTCGCAGGCCAGGGGGCACGAGCAGTACTTC. Its protein is CASSSQARGHEQYF. J is TRBJ2-7 and V is TRBV28; 8 bases are a match to TRBD1. Looked up from germline, CDR1 is MDHEN and CDR2 is SYDVKM. The CDR3 has 14 amino acids. After removal of 6 bases from V and 5 bases from J, the junction contained 9 bases not matched to a gene.

The chain is built from TRBV27 and TRBJ2-3; 9 nucleotides align to TRBD2. The V and J ends lost 4 bases and 8 bases, in that order; junction bases with no gene match: 22. This CDR3 has 19 amino acids. Per the germline V gene, CDR1 is MNHEY and CDR2 is SMNVEV (reference sequence). The CDR3: CASSSIKIRGGDLGSTQYF. The CDR3 nucleotides are TGTGCCAGCAGTTCGATAAAAATTCGCGGGGGGGATCTCGGCAGTACGCAGTATTTT.

The chain is built from TRBV5-8 and TRBJ1-2; 7 positions agree with TRBD1. Germline-derived CDR1 and CDR2 are SGHTS and YDEGEE. J gave up 3 bases and V 4 bases, and 9 bases lay outside the gene matches. CDR3 length: 15 residues. Here the CDR3 DNA reads TGTGCCAGCAGCCGGGACAGTGGAAGATACTATGGCTACACCTTC. This encodes CASSRDSGRYYGYTF.

The V call is TRBV2, the J call TRBJ1-4; D uncertain. Germline CDR1 is SNHLY and CDR2 is FYNNEI. This CDR3 contains 15 residues. V was trimmed by 7 bases and J by 3 bases, leaving 15 bases between them. CDR3 sequence: CASMGSPSPNEKLFF. CDR3 bases: TGTGCCAGCATGGGTAGCCCTAGTCCTAATGAAAAACTGTTTTTT.

The rearrangement uses TRBV21-1 and TRBJ1-4; TRBD1 is the table's D call and was not checked against the DNA. TRBV21-1 is deemed a pseudogene. This CDR3 is 17 amino acids long. CDR3 bases: TGTGCCAGATCACGTGAAGGGACAATCGCAACTAATGAAAAACTGTTTTTT. The encoded protein is CARSREGTIATNEKLFF.

J is TRBJ1-6 and V is TRBV4-2; 9 bases match TRBD1. Germline V CDR1 and CDR2: LGHNA, YNFKEQ. The CDR3 is 15 amino acids. J was trimmed by 6 bases and V by 5 bases; bases with no gene match: 5. Here the CDR3 DNA reads TGTGCCAGCAGCAACTCGGGACAGGGTAATTCACCCCTCCACTTT. It encodes CASSNSGQGNSPLHF.

As regards this clone: At one end, the junction sequence differs from germline, possibly due to a read error. The rearrangement uses TRBV10-1 and TRBJ2-4; D is uncertain. Germline lookup yields CDR1 WNHNN and CDR2 SYGVQD (reference sequence). This CDR3 contains 8 residues. The CDR3 spells CASSGPGF. As DNA, the CDR3 is TGCGCCAGCAGTGGCCCTGGCTTC.

This chain uses TRBV27 with TRBJ2-7; 10 bases are shared with TRBD2. The V gene end was trimmed by 6 bases and the J gene end by 0 bases; junction bases not matched to a gene: 5. CDR3 size: 15 residues. Germline values: CDR1 MNHEY, CDR2 SMNVEV (reference sequence). In DNA, the CDR3 is TGTGCCAGCAGAAGACTAGCGGGCAGCTCCTACGAGCAGTACTTC. It translates to CASRRLAGSSYEQYF.

The V call is TRBV4-2, the J call TRBJ2-1; 12 bases are shared with TRBD2. J was trimmed by 4 bases and V by 0 bases; bases with no gene match: 1. Germline CDR1 is LGHNA and CDR2 is YNFKEQ. The CDR3 has 16 residues. Here the CDR3 DNA reads TGTGCCAGCAGCCAAGATGGACTAGCGGGGTACAATGAGCAGTTCTTC. It yields the protein CASSQDGLAGYNEQFF.

The V and J genes are TRBV9 and TRBJ2-3, with D tentatively TRBD1 (6 bases). Trimming stripped 0 bases from V and 4 bases from J, with 12 bases between. CDR3 length: 15 amino acids. The germline V gene encodes CDR1 SGDLS and CDR2 YYNGEE. CDR3 sequence: CASSVVGAGADTQYF. CDR3 in DNA: TGTGCCAGCAGCGTAGTAGGGGCAGGGGCAGATACGCAGTATTTT.